Each of the 22 T cell receptor beta chains below was sequenced from the same sample in a study of T-cell memory formation after mild COVID-19. TCRdb called the 5' RACE reads again in MiXCR, with one record for every CDR3 protein. The repertoire holds roughly 350,000 distinct CDR3 sequences, with roughly 21% as singletons. Sequencing was carried out using PBMCs or a T cell subset sorted from them (not recorded which). Receptor source: an adult woman who had mild COVID-19 (a few samples of this study predate the infection). Cell type and time point are not known.

This clonotype was found a few times. V is TRBV7-2 and J is TRBJ2-3, with 8 bases lining up with TRBD2. The V segment lost 1 base and the J segment 4 bases; nucleotides outside the gene matches: 10. The germline V gene encodes CDR1 SGHTA and CDR2 FQGNSA. The CDR3 has 17 amino acids. CDR3 protein: CASSLGRLGRASDTQYF. In nucleotides, the CDR3 is TGTGCCAGCAGCTTAGGGAGACTCGGGAGGGCCTCAGATACGCAGTATTTT.

The rearrangement links TRBV12-3 or TRBV12-4 to TRBJ2-5; 10 nucleotides line up with TRBD2. This CDR3 has 17 amino acids. After removal of 3 bases from V and 5 bases from J, the junction contained 12 bases not matched to a gene. The CDR3 nucleotides are TGTGCCAGCAGTTTCTTAACTCCAGCGGGAGGGGGGGAGACCCAGTACTTC. It encodes CASSFLTPAGGGETQYF.

This clonotype was picked up a small number of times. The chain couples TRBV7-2 to TRBJ2-3; tentatively, D is TRBD2 (6 bases). CDR3 length equals 15 residues. Trimming cost V 6 bases and J 7 bases, with 20 bases left between them. CDR1 and CDR2 (germline): SGHTA, FQGNSA. The CDR3: CASRAAGPDLNTQYF. For the CDR3, the DNA is TGTGCCAGCAGGGCCGCGGGGCCCGACCTGAATACGCAGTATTTT.

This clonotype was seen only a few times. The gene calls are TRBV2 and TRBJ2-2; TRBD2 agrees at 8 bases. There are 16 residues in the CDR3. With 6 bases clipped from V and 7 bases from J, the junction kept 13 bases outside the gene matches. Per the germline V gene, CDR1 is SNHLY and CDR2 is FYNNEI. CDR3 DNA: TGTGCCAGCAGCTACTTAAGCGGGAGTGAAGGCGGGGAGCTGTTTTTT. It specifies CASSYLSGSEGGELFF.

The chain carries TRBV7-2 and TRBJ1-5; maybe TRBD1 (5 bases). This CDR3 is built from 15 residues. V lost 1 base and J lost 3, with 10 bases in between. CDR1 SGHTA and CDR2 FQGNSA come from the germline V gene. The CDR3 is CASSLGAQVNQPQHF. In nucleotides, the CDR3 is TGTGCCAGCAGCTTAGGAGCACAGGTCAATCAGCCCCAGCATTTT.

This clonotype has at least ten counts. This rearrangement joins TRBV12-3 or TRBV12-4 to TRBJ2-1; D is ambiguous. The CDR3 runs to 14 residues. V lost 6 bases to trimming and J lost 1 base, with 10 bases between them. The CDR3 reads CASRIDQSYNEQFF. DNA for the CDR3: TGTGCCAGCAGGATTGACCAGTCCTACAATGAGCAGTTCTTC.

This chain uses TRBV19 with TRBJ1-1; 7 bases line up with TRBD1. The CDR3 consists of 19 residues. The germline V gene encodes CDR1 LNHDA and CDR2 SQIVND (reference sequence). Trimming cost V 10 bases and J 0 bases; bases outside gene matches: 23. CDR3 loop: CATRKAQGTQRILNTEAFF. The CDR3 nucleotides read TGTGCCACCCGAAAAGCACAGGGGACCCAACGGATACTGAACACTGAAGCTTTCTTT.

The sample holds a few counts of this clonotype. The chain carries TRBV12-3 or TRBV12-4 and TRBJ2-7; 7 bases align to TRBD1. The CDR3 covers 15 residues. Trimming removed 6 bases from V and 2 bases from J; junction bases left unmatched: 10. As DNA, the CDR3 is TGTGCCAGCAGCCTCACCGGGACAGAGACCTACGAGCAGTACTTC. As protein: CASSLTGTETYEQYF.

This clonotype came up a few times. This chain joins TRBV5-4 and TRBJ2-7; D is perhaps TRBD2 (6 bases). The CDR3 is 15 residues long. The ends were cut back, 1 base at V and 6 bases at J, with 17 bases in the middle. Germline CDR1 SGHNT, CDR2 YYREEE (reference sequence). This chain's CDR3 is CASSLPGWGLAEQYF. The CDR3 DNA follows: TGTGCCAGCAGCTTGCCAGGCTGGGGACTGGCCGAGCAGTACTTC.

The chain carries TRBV6-5 and TRBJ2-1; the match to TRBD2 covers 7 bases. The CDR3 contains 12 residues. Germline V gene data show CDR1 as MNHEY and CDR2 as SVGAGI. CDR3 in DNA: TGTGCTAGCGGGCGTTCCTACAATGAGCAGTTCTTC. Protein: CASGRSYNEQFF.

This clonotype was recorded at least ten times. This chain joins TRBV7-9 and TRBJ2-7; D gene unclear. The CDR3 has 12 residues. V gave up 3 bases and J gave up 2 bases, with 5 bases separating them. CDR1 and CDR2 from the germline V gene are SEHNR and FQNEAQ (reference sequence). Here the CDR3 reads CASSFLTYEQYF. CDR3 sequence (DNA): TGTGCCAGCAGCTTTCTTACCTACGAGCAGTACTTC.

This clonotype was recorded a few times. V is TRBV7-2 and J is TRBJ2-3; 7 nucleotides align to TRBD2. Germline-derived CDR1 and CDR2 are SGHTA and FQGNSA. The CDR3 is made up of 13 amino acids. V dropped 4 bases and J dropped 5; count of bases not matched to a gene: 3. CDR3 residues: CASSSLAGDTQYF. The CDR3 nucleotides read TGTGCCAGCAGCTCCTTAGCGGGAGATACGCAGTATTTT.

V gene TRBV21-1 combines with J gene TRBJ2-1; the table's D call of TRBD2 was not tested on the DNA. TRBV21-1 is described as a pseudogene. The CDR3 has 13 amino acids. The CDR3, as DNA: TGTGCCAGCGATGGGTGTAGGGAGGCTGAGCAGTTCTTC. Translation gives CASDGCREAEQFF.

The chain employs TRBV29-1 and TRBJ1-4, with D perhaps matching TRBD1 (6 bases). From germline, CDR1 is SQVTM and CDR2 ANQGSEA. This CDR3 spans 14 amino acids. The V end lost 5 bases, the J end lost 3 bases, and 13 bases lay between the germline ends. Here the CDR3 reads CSVITGASNEKLFF. In DNA, the CDR3 is TGCAGCGTTATAACGGGGGCGTCTAATGAAAAACTGTTTTTT.

There are a few counts of this clonotype. The chain combines TRBV20-1 with TRBJ1-1, with unresolved D. The V gene lost 5 bases and the J gene lost 1 base, with 14 bases spanning the gap. This CDR3 spans 14 amino acids. Germline V CDR1 and CDR2: DFQATT, SNEGSKA (reference sequence). CDR3 in DNA: TGCAGTGCTGTTGCATCTAATGCGAACACTGAAGCTTTCTTT. Protein product: CSAVASNANTEAFF.

This clonotype occurred a few times. The chain has TRBV30 and TRBJ1-5; a possible D gene is TRBD1 (5 bases). The CDR3 runs 14 residues. Germline CDR1 reads GTSNPN; CDR2 reads SVGIG (reference sequence). V dropped 4 bases and J dropped 0 bases, with 10 bases sitting between them. The CDR3 is CAWTQGDSNQPQHF. The CDR3 DNA sequence: TGTGCCTGGACCCAGGGCGATAGCAATCAGCCCCAGCATTTT.

The chain has TRBV15 and TRBJ2-7; TRBD1 or TRBD2 may be the D gene (5 bases each). The V and J ends lost 0 bases and 5 bases respectively, with 17 bases between them. Germline assignment: CDR1 LNHNV and CDR2 YYDKDF (reference sequence). CDR3 length equals 16 residues. The CDR3 DNA reads TGTGCCACCAGCAGAGATCACCCGGTACTAGGGGACGAGCAGTACTTC. Amino acids: CATSRDHPVLGDEQYF.

The chain combines TRBV4-1 with TRBJ2-7, with 7 nucleotides matching TRBD1. After removal of 4 bases from V and 2 bases from J, the junction contained 8 bases not matched to a gene. The CDR3 is 15 amino acids. CDR1 MGHRA and CDR2 YSYEKL come from the germline V gene. The CDR3 loop reads CASSPGGPLTYEQYF. The CDR3 nucleotides read TGCGCCAGCAGCCCAGGGGGACCGCTGACCTACGAGCAGTACTTC.

The genes are TRBV2 and TRBJ2-1, with 8 bases identical to TRBD1. The V segment lost 4 bases and the J segment 4 bases; nucleotides outside the gene matches: 0. This CDR3 spans 13 amino acids. The germline CDR1 and CDR2 sequences are SNHLY and FYNNEI. The CDR3 sequence: CASSGQGYNEQFF. The CDR3 DNA sequence: TGTGCCAGCAGTGGACAGGGGTACAATGAGCAGTTCTTC.

The chain links TRBV7-2 to TRBJ2-3; no definite D call. Germline V gene sequence: CDR1 SGHTA, CDR2 FQGNSA. The V end lost 9 bases, the J end lost 4 bases, and 11 bases lay between the germline ends. The CDR3 consists of 12 residues. CDR3: CASAGFADTQYF. CDR3 coding DNA: TGTGCCAGTGCTGGGTTTGCAGATACGCAGTATTTT.

The chain carries TRBV19 and TRBJ2-3, with unresolved D. Trimming stripped 3 bases from V and 4 bases from J, with 8 bases between. Germline CDR1 reads LNHDA; CDR2 reads SQIVND (reference sequence). The CDR3 spans 13 residues. The CDR3 here is CASSIIGADTQYF. DNA for the CDR3: TGTGCCAGTAGTATTATAGGCGCAGATACGCAGTATTTT.

This clonotype was picked up a small number of times. V usage is TRBV5-1 and J usage is TRBJ2-1, with 7 bases lining up with TRBD2. After removal of 3 bases from V and 7 bases from J, the junction contained 4 bases not matched to a gene. Germline CDR1 reads SGHRS; CDR2 reads YFSETQ. The CDR3 is 13 amino acids. The CDR3 region has the DNA TGCGCCAGCAGCTCGCCGGGGGGAAATGAGCAGTTCTTC. Protein: CASSSPGGNEQFF.